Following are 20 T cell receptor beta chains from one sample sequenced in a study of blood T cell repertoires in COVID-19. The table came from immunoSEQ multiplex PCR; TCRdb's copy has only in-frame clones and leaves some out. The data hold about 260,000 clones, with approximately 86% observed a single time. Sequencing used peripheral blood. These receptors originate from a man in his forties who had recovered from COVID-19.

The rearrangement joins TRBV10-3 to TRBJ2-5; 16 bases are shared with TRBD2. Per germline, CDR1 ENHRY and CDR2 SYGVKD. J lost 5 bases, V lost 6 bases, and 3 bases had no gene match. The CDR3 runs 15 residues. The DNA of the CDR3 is TGTGCCATCAGGGAGGGACTAGCGGGGGGGGAGACCCAGTACTTC. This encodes CAIREGLAGGETQYF.

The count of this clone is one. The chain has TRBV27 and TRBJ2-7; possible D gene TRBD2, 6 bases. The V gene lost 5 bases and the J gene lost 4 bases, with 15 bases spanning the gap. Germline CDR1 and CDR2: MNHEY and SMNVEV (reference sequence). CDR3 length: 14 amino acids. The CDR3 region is CASSEPGRGYEQYF. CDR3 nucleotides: TGTGCCAGCAGTGAACCGGGACGGGGGTACGAGCAGTACTTC.

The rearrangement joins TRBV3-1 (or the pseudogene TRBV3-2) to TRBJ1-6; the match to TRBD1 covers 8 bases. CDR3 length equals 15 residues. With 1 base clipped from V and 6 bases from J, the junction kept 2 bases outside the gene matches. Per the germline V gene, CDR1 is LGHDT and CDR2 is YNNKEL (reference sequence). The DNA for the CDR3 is TGTGCCAGCAGCCAAGCAGGGGGCACTAATTCACCCCTCCACTTT. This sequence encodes CASSQAGGTNSPLHF.

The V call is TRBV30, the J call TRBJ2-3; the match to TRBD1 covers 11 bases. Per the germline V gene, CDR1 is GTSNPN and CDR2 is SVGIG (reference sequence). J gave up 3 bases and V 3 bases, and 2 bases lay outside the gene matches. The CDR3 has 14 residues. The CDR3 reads CAWSGDRGTDTQYF. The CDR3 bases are TGTGCCTGGAGCGGGGACAGGGGGACAGATACGCAGTATTTT.

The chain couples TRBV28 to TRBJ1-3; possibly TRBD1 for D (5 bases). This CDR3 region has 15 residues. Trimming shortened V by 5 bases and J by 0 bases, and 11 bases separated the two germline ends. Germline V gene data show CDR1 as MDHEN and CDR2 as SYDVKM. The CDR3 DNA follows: TGTGCCAGCAGTGGGGGGACGGTCTCTGGAAACACCATATATTTT. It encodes CASSGGTVSGNTIYF. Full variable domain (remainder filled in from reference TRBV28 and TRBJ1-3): DVKVTQSSRYLVKRTGEKVFLECVQDMDHENMFWYRQDPGLGLRLIYFSYDVKMKEKGDIPEGYSVSREKKERFSLILESASTNQTSMYLCASSGGTVSGNTIYFGEGSWLTVV.

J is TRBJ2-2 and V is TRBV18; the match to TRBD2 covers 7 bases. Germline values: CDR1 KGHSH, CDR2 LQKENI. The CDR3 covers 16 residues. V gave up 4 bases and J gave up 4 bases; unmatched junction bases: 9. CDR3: CASSLNGGSGTGELFF. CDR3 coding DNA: TGTGCCAGCTCACTTAACGGCGGGAGCGGCACCGGGGAGCTGTTTTTT.

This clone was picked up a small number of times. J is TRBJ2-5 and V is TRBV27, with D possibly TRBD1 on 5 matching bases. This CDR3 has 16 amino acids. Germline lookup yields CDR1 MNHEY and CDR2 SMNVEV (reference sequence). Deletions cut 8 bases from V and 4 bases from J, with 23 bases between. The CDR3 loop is CASSVGDGRARETQYF. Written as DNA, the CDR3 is TGTGCCAGCTCGGTTGGGGATGGCAGGGCCAGAGAGACCCAGTACTTC.

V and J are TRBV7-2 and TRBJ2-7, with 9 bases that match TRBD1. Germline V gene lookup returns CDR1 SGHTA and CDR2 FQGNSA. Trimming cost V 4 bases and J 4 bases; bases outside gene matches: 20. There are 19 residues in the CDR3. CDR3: CASSWPTGTGSGLTYEQYF. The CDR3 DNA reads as TGTGCCAGCAGCTGGCCCACCGGGACAGGGAGTGGGTTGACTTACGAGCAGTACTTC.

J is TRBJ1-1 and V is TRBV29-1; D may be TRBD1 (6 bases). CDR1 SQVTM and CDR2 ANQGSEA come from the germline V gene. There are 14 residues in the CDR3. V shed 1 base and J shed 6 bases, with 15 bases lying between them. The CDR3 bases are TGCAGCGTTGAAGCTCCCCACCCAGGGGCTGAAGCTTTCTTT. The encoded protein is CSVEAPHPGAEAFF.

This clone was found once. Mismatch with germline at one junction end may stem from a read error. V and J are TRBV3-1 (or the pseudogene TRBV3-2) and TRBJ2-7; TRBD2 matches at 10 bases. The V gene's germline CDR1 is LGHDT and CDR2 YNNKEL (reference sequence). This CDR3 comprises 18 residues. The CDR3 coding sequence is TGTGCCAGCAGCCAAGGAATCTTCCTACCCGGACTAGCGGAGAGTTATGGCTTC. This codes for CASSQGIFLPGLAESYGF.

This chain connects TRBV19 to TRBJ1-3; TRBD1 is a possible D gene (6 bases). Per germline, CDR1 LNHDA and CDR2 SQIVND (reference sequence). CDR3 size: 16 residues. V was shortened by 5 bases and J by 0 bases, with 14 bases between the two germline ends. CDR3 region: CASSVQGQSSGNTIYF. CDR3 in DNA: TGTGCCAGTAGTGTACAGGGCCAGAGCTCTGGAAACACCATATATTTT.

CDR3 in DNA: TGCGCCAGCAGTGAGTTGCAGGGAGGGAATGGCTACACCTTC. Translated: CASSELQGGNGYTF. The gene calls are TRBV10-2 and TRBJ1-2; maybe TRBD1 (5 bases). The V gene lost 1 base and the J gene lost 6 bases, with 12 bases spanning the gap. Germline V gene sequence: CDR1 WSHSY, CDR2 SAAADI. The CDR3 is made up of 14 amino acids.

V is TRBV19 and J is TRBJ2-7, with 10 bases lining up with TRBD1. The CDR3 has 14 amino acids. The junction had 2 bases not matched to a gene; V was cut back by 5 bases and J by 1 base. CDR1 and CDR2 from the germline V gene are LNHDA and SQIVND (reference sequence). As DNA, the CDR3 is TGTGCCAGTAGTGGACAGGGGGAATCCTACGAGCAGTACTTC. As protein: CASSGQGESYEQYF.

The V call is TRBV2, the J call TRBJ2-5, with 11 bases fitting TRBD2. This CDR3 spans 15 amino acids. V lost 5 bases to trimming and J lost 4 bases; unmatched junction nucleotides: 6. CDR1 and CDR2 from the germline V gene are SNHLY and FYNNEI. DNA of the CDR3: TGTGCCAGCAGTTCAACCGGGACTAGCGGAGAGACCCAGTACTTC. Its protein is CASSSTGTSGETQYF.

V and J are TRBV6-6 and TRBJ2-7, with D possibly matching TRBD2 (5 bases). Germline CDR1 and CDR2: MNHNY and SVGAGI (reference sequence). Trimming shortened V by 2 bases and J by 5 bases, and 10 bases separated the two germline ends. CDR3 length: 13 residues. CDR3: CASSYEGFHEQYF. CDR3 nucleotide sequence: TGTGCCAGCAGTTACGAGGGTTTCCACGAGCAGTACTTC.

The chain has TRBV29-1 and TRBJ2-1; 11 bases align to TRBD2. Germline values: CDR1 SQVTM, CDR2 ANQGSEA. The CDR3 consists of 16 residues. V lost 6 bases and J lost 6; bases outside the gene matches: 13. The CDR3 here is CSVPPFGTSGGNEQFF. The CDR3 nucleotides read TGCAGCGTGCCCCCCTTTGGGACTAGCGGAGGCAATGAGCAGTTCTTC.

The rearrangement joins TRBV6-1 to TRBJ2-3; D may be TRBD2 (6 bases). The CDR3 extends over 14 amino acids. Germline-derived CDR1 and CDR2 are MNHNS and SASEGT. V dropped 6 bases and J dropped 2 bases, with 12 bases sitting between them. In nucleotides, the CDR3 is TGTGCCAGCAGGCTAACTAGCCTCACAGATACGCAGTATTTT. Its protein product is CASRLTSLTDTQYF.

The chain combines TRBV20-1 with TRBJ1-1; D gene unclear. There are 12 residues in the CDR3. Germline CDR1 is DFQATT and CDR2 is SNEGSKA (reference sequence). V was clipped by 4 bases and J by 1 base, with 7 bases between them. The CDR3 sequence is CSATEQNTEAFF. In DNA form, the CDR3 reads TGCAGTGCTACTGAACAGAACACTGAAGCTTTCTTT.

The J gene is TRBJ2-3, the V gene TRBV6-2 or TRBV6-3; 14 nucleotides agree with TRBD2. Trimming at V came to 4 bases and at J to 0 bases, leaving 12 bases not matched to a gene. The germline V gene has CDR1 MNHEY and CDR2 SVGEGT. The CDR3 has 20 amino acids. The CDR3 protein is CASSSRRTSGGITSTDTQYF. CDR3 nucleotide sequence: TGTGCCAGCAGTTCTCGGCGGACTAGCGGGGGGATTACTAGCACAGATACGCAGTATTTT.

This CDR3 reads CASGGQELHEQYF. The CDR3 coding sequence is TGTGCCAGCGGCGGGCAGGAGCTCCACGAGCAGTACTTC. The rearrangement links TRBV2 to TRBJ2-7, with D maybe TRBD2 (5 bases). The CDR3 consists of 13 residues. Per germline, CDR1 SNHLY and CDR2 FYNNEI. Deletions cut 8 bases from V and 5 bases from J, with 16 bases between. Variable domain in full (rest from reference TRBV2 and TRBJ2-7): EPEVTQTPSHQVTQMGQEVILRCVPISNHLYFYWYRQILGQKVEFLVSFYNNEISEKSEIFDDQFSVERPDGSNFTLKIRSTKLEDSAMYFCASGGQELHEQYFGPGTRLTVT.